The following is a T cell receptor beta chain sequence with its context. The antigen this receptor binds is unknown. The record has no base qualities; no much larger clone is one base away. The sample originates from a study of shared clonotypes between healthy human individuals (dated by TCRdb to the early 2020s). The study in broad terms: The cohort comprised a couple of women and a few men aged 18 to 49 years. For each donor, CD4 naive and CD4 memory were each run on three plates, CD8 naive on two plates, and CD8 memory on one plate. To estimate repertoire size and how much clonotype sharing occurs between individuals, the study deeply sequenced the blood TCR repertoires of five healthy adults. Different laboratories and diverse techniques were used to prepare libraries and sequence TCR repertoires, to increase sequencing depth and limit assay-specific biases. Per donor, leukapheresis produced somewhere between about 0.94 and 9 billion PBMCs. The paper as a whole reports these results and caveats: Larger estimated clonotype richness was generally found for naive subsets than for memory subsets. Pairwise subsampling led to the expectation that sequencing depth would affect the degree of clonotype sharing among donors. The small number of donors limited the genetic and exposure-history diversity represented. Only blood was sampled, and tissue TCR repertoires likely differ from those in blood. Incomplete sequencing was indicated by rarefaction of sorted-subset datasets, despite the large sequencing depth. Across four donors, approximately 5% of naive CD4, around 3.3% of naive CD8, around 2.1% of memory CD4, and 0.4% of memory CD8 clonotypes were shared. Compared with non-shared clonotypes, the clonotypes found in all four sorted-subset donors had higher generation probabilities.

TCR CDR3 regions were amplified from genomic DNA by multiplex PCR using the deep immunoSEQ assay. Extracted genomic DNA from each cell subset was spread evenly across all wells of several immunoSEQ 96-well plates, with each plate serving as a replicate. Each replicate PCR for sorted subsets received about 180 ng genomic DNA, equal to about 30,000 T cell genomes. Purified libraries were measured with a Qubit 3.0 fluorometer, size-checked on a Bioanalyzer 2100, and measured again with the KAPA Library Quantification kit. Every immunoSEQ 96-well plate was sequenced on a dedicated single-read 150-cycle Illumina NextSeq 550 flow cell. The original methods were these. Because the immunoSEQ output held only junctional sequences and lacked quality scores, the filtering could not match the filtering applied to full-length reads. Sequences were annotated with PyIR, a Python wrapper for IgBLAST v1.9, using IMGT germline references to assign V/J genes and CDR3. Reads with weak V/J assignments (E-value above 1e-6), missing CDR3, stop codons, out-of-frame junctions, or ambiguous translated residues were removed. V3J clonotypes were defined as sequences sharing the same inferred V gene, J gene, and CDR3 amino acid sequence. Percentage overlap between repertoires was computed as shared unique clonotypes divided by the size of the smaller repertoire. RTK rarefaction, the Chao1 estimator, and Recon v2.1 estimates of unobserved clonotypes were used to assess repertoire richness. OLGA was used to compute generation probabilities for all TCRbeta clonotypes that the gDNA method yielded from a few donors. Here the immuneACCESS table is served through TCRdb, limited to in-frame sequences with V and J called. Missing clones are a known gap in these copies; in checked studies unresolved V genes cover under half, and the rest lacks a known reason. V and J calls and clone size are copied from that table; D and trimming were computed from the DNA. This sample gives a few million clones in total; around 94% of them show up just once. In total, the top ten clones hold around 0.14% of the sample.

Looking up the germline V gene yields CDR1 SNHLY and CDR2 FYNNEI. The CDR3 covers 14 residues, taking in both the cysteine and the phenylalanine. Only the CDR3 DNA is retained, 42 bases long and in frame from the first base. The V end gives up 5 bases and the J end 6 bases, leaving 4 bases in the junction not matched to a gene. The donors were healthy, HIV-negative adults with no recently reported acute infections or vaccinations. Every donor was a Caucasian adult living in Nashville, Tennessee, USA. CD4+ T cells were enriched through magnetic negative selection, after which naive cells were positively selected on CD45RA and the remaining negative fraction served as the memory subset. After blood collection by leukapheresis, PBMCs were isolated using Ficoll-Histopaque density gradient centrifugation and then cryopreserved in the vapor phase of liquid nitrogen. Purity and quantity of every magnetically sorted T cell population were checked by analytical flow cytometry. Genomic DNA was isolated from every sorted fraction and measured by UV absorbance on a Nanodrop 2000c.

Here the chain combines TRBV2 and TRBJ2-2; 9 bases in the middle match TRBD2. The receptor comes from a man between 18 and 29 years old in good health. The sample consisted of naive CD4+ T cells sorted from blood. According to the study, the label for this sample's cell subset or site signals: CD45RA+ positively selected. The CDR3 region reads CASSSGRISGELFF. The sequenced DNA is TGTGCCAGCAGTAGCGGGAGGATCTCCGGGGAGCTGTTTTTT. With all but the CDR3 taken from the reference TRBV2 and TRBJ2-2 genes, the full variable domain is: EPEVTQTPSHQVTQMGQEVILRCVPISNHLYFYWYRQILGQKVEFLVSFYNNEISEKSEIFDDQFSVERPDGSNFTLKIRSTKLEDSAMYFCASSSGRISGELFFGEGSRLTVL.